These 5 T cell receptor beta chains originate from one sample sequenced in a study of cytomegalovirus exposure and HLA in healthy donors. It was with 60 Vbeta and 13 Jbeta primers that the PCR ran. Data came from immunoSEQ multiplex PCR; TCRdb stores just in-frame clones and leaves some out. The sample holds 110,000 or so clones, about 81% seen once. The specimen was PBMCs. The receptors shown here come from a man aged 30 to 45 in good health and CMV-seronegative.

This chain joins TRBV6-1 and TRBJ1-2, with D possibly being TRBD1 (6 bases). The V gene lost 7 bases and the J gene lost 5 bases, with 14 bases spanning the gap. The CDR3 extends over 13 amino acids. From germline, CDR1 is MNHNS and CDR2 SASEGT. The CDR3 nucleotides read TGTGCCAGCACCGAGGGGGTTCGGTATGGCTACACCTTC. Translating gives CASTEGVRYGYTF.

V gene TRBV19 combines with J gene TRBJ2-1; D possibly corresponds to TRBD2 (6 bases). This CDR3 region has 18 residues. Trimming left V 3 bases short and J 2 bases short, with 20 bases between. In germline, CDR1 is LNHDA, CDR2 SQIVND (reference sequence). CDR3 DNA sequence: TGTGCCAGTAGTATTCTTAGCGGTTCAGGGAGTCCCTACAATGAGCAGTTCTTC. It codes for CASSILSGSGSPYNEQFF.

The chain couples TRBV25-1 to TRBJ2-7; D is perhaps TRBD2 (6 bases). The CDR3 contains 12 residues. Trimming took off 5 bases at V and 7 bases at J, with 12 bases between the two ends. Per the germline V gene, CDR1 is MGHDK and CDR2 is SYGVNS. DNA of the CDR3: TGTGCCAGCAGTTACCCGGGGGAAGAGCAGTACTTC. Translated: CASSYPGEEQYF.

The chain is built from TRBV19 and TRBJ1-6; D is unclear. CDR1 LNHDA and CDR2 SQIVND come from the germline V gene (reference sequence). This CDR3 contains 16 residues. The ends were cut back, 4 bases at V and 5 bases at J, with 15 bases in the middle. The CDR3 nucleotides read TGTGCCAGTAGTAGGTTCGGGATATTGGATAATTCACCCCTCCACTTT. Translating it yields CASSRFGILDNSPLHF.

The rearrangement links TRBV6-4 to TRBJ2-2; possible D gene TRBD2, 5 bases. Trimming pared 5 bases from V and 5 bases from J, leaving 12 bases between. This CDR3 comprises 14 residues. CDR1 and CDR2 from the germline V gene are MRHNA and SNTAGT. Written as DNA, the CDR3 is TGTGCCAGCAGTTCGCGGAGCGGTACCGGGGAGCTGTTTTTT. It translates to CASSSRSGTGELFF.